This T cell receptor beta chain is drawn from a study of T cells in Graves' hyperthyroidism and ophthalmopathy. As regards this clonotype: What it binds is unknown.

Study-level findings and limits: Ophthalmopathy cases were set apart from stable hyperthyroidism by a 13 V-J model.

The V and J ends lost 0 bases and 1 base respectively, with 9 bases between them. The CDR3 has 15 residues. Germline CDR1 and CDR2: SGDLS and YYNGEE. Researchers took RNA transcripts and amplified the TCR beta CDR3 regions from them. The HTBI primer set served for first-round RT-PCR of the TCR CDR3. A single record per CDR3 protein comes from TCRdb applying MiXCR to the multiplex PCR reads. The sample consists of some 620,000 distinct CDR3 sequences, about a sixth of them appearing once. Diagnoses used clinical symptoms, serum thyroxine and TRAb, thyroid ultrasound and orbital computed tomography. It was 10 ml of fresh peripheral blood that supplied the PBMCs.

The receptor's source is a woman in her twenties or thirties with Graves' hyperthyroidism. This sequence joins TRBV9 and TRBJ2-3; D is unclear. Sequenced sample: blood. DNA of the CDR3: TGTGCCAGCAGCGTAGGGACCACTGGCACAGATACGCAGTATTTT. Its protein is CASSVGTTGTDTQYF.